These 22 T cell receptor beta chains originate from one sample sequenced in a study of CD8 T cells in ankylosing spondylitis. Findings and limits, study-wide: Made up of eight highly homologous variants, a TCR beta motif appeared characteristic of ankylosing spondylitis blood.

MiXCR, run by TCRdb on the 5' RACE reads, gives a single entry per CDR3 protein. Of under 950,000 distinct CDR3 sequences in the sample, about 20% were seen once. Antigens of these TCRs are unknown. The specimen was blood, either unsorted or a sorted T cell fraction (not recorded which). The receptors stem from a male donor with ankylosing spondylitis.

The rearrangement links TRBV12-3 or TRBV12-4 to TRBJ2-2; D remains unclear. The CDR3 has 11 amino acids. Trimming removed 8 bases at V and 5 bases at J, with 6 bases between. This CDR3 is CASRTTGELFF. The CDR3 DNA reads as TGTGCCAGCCGGACGACCGGGGAGCTGTTTTTT.

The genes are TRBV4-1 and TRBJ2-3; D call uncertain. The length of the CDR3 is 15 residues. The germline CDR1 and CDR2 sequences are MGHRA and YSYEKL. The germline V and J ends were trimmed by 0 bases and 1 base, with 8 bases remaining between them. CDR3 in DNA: TGCGCCAGCAGCCAAGATACCGACCGCACAGATACGCAGTATTTT. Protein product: CASSQDTDRTDTQYF.

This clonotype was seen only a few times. DNA for the CDR3: TGTGCCAGCAGCCTGACAGGGTTAGTTCGCACTGAAGCTTTCTTT. This gives the protein CASSLTGLVRTEAFF. The J gene is TRBJ1-1, the V gene TRBV7-9; 7 bases map to TRBD1. CDR1 is SEHNR, CDR2 FQNEAQ, per germline (reference sequence). V dropped 5 bases and J dropped 4; count of bases not matched to a gene: 10. CDR3 size: 15 residues.

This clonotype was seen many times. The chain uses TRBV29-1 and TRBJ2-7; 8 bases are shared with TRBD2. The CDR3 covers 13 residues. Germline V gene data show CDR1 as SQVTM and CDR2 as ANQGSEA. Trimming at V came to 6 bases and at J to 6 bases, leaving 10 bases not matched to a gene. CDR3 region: CSVLGLEELEQYF. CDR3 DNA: TGCAGCGTCCTGGGACTAGAGGAGCTCGAGCAGTACTTC.

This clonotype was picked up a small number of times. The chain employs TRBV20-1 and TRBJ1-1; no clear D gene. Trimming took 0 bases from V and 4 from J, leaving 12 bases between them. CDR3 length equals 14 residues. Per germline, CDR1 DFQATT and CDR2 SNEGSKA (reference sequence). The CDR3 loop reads CSAREELWGTEAFF. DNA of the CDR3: TGCAGTGCTAGAGAGGAGCTGTGGGGCACTGAAGCTTTCTTT.

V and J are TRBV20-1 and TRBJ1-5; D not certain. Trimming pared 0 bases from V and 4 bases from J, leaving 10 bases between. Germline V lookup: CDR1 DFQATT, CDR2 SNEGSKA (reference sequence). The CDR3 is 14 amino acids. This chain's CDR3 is CSARDEHDNQPQHF. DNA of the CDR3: TGCAGTGCTAGAGATGAACACGATAATCAGCCCCAGCATTTT.

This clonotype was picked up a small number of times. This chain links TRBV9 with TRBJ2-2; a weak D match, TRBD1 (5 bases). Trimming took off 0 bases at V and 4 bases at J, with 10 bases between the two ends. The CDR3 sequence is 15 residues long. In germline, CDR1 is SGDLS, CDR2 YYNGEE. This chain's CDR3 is CASSVGGVGTGELFF. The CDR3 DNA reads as TGTGCCAGCAGCGTAGGGGGCGTCGGCACCGGGGAGCTGTTTTTT.

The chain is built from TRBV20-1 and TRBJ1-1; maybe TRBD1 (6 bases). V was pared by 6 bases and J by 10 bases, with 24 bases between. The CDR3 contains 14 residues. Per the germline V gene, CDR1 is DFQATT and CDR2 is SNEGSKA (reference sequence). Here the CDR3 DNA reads TGCAGTGCCCTAGTAGGGGGAAGAGTGTCTGTAGCTTTCTTT. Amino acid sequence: CSALVGGRVSVAFF.

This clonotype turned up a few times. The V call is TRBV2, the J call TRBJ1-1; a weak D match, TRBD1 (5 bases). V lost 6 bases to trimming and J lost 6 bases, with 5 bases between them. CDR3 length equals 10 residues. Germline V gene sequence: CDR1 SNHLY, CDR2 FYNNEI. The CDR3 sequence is CASRGPEAFF. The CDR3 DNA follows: TGTGCCAGCAGGGGACCTGAAGCTTTCTTT.

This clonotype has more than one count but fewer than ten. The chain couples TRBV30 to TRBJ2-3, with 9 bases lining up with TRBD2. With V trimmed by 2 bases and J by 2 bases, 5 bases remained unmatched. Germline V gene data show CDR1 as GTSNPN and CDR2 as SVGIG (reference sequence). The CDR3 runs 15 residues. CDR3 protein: CAWSKIAGATDTQYF. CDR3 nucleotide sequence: TGTGCCTGGAGTAAAATAGCGGGGGCCACAGATACGCAGTATTTT.

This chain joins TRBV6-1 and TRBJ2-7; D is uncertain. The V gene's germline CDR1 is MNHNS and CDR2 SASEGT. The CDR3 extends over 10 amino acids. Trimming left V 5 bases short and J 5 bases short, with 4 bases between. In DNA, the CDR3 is TGTGCCAGCAGTTTCAACGAGCAGTACTTC. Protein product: CASSFNEQYF.

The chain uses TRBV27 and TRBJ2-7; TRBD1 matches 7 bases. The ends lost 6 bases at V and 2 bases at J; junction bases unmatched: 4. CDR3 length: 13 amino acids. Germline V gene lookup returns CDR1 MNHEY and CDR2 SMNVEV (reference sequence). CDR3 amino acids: CASSGTVTYEQYF. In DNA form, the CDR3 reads TGTGCCAGCAGCGGGACAGTAACCTACGAGCAGTACTTC.

The CDR3 spells CASSSRLTGELFF. Written as DNA, the CDR3 is TGTGCCAGCAGCTCCCGCCTCACCGGGGAGCTGTTTTTT. The J gene is TRBJ2-2, the V gene TRBV9; D remains unclear. The CDR3 runs 13 residues. Deletions cut 4 bases from V and 4 bases from J, with 8 bases between. CDR1 is SGDLS and CDR2 is YYNGEE in the germline V gene. The variable domain in full, with the rest retrieved from reference TRBV9 and TRBJ2-2, is DSGVTQTPKHLITATGQRVTLRCSPRSGDLSVYWYQQSLDQGLQFLIQYYNGEERAKGNILERFSAQQFPDLHSELNLSSLELGDSALYFCASSSRLTGELFFGEGSRLTVL.

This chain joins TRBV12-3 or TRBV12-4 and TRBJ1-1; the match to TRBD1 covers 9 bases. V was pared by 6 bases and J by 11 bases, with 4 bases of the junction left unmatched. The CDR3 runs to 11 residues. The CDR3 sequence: CASRGQGGAFF. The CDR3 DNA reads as TGTGCCAGCAGGGGACAGGGCGGCGCTTTCTTT.

CDR3 nucleotide sequence: TGCGCCAGCAGCCAAACAGGGCAGGCCTACGAGCAGTACTTC. It encodes CASSQTGQAYEQYF. The rearrangement uses TRBV5-1 and TRBJ2-7, with TRBD1 as a possible D gene (6 bases). Germline loops: CDR1 SGHRS, CDR2 YFSETQ. The V gene lost 4 bases and the J gene lost 2 bases, with 13 bases spanning the gap. The CDR3 has 14 amino acids.

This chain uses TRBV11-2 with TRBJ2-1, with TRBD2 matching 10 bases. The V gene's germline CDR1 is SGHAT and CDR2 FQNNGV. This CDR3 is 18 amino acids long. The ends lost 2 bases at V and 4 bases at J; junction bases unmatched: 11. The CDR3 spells CASSLSLGGLASYNEQFF. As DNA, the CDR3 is TGTGCCAGCAGCTTAAGTTTAGGGGGACTAGCGTCTTACAATGAGCAGTTCTTC.

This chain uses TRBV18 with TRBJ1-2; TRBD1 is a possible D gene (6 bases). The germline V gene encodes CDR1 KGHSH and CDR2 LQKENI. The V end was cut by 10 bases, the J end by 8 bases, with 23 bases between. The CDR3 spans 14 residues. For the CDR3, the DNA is TGTGCCACCCTGGGGGCGACCGGGCGAGGCGGCTACACCTTC. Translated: CATLGATGRGGYTF.

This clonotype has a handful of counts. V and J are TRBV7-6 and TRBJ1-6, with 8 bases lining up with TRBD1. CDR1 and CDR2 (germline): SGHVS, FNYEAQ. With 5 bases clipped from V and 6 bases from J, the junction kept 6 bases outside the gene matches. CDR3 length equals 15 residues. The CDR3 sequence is CASSPGQGSNSPLHF. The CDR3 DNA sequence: TGTGCCAGCAGCCCAGGACAGGGTTCTAATTCACCCCTCCACTTT.

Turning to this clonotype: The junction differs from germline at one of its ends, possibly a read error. The CDR3 protein is CASSLGPWGQVTYF. The CDR3 bases are TGTGCCAGCAGTTTAGGGCCATGGGGACAGGTGACATACTTT. This chain joins TRBV12-3 or TRBV12-4 and TRBJ1-6; the match to TRBD1 covers 8 bases. There are 14 residues in the CDR3.

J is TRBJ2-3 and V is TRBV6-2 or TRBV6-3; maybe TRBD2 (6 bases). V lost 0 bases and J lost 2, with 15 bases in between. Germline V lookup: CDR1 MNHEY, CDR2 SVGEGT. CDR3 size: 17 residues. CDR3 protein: CASSYSMDYQFTDTQYF. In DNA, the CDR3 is TGTGCCAGCAGTTACTCGATGGACTACCAATTCACAGATACGCAGTATTTT.

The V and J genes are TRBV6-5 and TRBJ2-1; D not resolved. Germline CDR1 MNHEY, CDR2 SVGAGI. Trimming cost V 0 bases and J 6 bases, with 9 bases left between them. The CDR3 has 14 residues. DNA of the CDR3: TGTGCCAGCAGTTACTCCACCCATTTCAATGAGCAGTTCTTC. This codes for CASSYSTHFNEQFF.

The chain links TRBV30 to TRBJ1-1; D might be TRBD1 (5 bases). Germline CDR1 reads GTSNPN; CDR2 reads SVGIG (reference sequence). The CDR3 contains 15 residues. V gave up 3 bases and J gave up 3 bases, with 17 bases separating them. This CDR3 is CAWRGLGPRDTEAFF. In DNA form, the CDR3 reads TGTGCCTGGAGGGGCTTGGGACCCCGGGACACTGAAGCTTTCTTT. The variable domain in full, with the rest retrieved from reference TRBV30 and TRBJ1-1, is SQTIHQWPATLVQPVGSPLSLECTVEGTSNPNLYWYRQAAGRGLQLLFYSVGIGQISSEVPQNLSASRPQDRQFILSSKKLLLSDSGFYLCAWRGLGPRDTEAFFGQGTRLTVV.